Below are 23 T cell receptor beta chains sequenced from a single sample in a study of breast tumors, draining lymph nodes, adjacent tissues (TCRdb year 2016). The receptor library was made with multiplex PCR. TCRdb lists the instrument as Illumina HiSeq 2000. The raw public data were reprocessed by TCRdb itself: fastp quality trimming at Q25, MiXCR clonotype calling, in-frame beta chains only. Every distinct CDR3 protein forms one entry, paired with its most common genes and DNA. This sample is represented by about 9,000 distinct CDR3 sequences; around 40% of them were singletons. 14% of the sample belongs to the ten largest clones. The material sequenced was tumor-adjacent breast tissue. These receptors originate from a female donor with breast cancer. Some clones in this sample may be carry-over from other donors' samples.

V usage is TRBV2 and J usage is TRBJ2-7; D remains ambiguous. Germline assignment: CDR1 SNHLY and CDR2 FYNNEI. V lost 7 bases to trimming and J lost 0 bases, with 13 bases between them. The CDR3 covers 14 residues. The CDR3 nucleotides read TGTGCCAGCACGGTTGGTGGCAGCTCCTACGAGCAGTACTTC. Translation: CASTVGGSSYEQYF.

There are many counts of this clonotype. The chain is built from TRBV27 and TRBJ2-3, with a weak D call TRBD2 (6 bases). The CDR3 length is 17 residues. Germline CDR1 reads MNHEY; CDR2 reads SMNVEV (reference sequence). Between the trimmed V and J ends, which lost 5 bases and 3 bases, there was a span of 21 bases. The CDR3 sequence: CASSRSLAGTMTDTQYF. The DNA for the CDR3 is TGTGCCAGCAGTCGCTCCCTTGCGGGAACTATGACAGATACGCAGTATTTT.

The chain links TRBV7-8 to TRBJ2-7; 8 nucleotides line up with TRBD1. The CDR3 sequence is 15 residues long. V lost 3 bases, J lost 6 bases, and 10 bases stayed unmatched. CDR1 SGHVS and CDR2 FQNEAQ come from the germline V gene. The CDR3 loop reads CASSFLWTGRGEQYF. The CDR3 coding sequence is TGTGCCAGCAGCTTTCTCTGGACAGGGCGAGGCGAGCAGTACTTC. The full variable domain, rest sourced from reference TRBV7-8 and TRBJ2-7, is GAGVSQSPRYKVAKRGQDVALRCDPISGHVSLFWYQQALGQGPEFLTYFQNEAQLDKSGLPSDRFFAERPEGSVSTLKIQRTQQEDSAVYLCASSFLWTGRGEQYFGPGTRLTVT.

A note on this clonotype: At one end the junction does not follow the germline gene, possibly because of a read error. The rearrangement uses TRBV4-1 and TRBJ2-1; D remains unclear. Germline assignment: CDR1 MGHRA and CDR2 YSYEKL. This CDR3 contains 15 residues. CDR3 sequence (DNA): TGCGCCAGCAGCCGGACCGCCAGCTCCTACAATGGGCAGTTCTTC. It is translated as CASSRTASSYNGQFF.

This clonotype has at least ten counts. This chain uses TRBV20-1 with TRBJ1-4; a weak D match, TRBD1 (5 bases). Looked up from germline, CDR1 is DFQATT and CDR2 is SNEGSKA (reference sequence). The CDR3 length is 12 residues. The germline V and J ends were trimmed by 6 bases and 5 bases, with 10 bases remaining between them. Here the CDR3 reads CSARDLNEKLFF. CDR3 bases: TGCAGTGCCCGGGACCTAAATGAAAAACTGTTTTTT.

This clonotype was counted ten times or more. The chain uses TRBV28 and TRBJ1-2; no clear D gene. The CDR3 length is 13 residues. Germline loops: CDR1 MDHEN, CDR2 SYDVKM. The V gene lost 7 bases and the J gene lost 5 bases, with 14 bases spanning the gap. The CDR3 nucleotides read TGTGCCAGCAACAAGATAGGGATGTATGGCTACACCTTC. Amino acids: CASNKIGMYGYTF.

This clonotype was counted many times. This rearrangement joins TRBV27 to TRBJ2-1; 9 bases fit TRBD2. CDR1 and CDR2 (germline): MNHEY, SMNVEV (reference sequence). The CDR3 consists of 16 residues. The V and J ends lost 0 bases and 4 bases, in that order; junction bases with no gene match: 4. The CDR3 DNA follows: TGTGCCAGCAGTTTATCGGGTAGCGGGGGATACAATGAGCAGTTCTTC. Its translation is CASSLSGSGGYNEQFF.

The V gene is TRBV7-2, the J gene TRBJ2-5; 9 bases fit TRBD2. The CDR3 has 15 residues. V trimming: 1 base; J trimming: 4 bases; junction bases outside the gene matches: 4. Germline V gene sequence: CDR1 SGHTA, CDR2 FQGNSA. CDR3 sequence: CASSLVAGVGETQYF. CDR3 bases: TGTGCCAGCAGCTTAGTAGCGGGAGTAGGAGAGACCCAGTACTTC.

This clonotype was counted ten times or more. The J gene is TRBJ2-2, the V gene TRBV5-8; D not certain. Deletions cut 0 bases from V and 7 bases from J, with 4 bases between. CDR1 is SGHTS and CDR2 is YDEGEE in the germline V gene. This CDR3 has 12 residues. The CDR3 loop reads CASSLDVGELFF. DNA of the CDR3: TGTGCCAGCAGCTTGGACGTCGGGGAGCTGTTTTTT.

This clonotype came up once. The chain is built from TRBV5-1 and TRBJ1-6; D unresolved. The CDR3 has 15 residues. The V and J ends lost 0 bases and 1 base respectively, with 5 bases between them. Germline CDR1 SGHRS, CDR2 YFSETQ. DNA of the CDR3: TGCGCCAGCAGCTTGGACACATCCTATAATTCACCCCTCCACTTT. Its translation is CASSLDTSYNSPLHF.

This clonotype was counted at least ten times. The DNA of the CDR3 is TGTGCCAGCAGTGAACAGGGGGGGCGGCCCCAGCATTTT. It codes for CASSEQGGRPQHF. The chain couples TRBV6-1 to TRBJ1-5; TRBD1 agrees at 7 bases. The CDR3 runs 13 residues. Germline lookup yields CDR1 MNHNS and CDR2 SASEGT. With V trimmed by 2 bases and J by 9 bases, 4 bases remained unmatched.

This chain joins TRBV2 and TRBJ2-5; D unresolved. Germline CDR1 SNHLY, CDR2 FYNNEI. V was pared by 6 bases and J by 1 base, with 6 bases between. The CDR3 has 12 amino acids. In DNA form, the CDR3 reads TGTGCCAGCAGGGTGGGCCAAGAGACCCAGTACTTC. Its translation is CASRVGQETQYF.

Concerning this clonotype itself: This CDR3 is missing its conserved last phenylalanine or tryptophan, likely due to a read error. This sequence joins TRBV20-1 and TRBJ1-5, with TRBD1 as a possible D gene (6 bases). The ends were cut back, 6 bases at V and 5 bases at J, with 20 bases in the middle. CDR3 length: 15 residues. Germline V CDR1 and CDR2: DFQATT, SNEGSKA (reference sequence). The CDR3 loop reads CSALGEGGKDQPQHG. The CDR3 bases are TGCAGTGCCCTGGGGGAGGGGGGGAAGGATCAGCCCCAGCATGGT.

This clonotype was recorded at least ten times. CDR3 DNA: TGTGCCAGCACCTACAGGGCCAATGAGCAGTTCTTC. Amino acids: CASTYRANEQFF. This rearrangement joins TRBV2 to TRBJ2-1; the D gene is possibly TRBD1 (6 bases). Germline V gene lookup returns CDR1 SNHLY and CDR2 FYNNEI. V dropped 7 bases and J dropped 6 bases, with 10 bases sitting between them. The CDR3 has 12 residues.

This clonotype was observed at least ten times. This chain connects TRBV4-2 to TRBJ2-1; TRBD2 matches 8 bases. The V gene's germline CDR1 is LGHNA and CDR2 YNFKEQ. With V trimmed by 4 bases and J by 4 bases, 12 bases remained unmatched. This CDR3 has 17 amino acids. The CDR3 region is CASSPSRGLAGYNEQFF. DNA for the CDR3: TGTGCCAGCAGCCCATCTCGAGGACTAGCCGGTTACAATGAGCAGTTCTTC.

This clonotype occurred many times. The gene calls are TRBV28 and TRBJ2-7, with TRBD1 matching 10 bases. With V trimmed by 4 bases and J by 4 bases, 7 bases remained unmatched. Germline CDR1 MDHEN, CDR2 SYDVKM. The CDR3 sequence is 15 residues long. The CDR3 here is CASSWAGTGVYEQYF. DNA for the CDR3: TGTGCCAGCAGTTGGGCAGGGACAGGGGTGTACGAGCAGTACTTC.

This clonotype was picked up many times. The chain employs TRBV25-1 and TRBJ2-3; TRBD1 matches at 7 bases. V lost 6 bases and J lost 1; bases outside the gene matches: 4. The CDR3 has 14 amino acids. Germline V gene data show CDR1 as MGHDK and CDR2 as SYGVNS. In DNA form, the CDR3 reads TGTGCCAGCAGACACACAGGGGGCACAGATACGCAGTATTTT. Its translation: CASRHTGGTDTQYF.

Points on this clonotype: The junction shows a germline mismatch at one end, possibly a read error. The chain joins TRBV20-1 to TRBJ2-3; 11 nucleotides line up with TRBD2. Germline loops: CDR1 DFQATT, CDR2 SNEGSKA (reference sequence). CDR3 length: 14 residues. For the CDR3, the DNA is TGCGGTGCTCGTAGCGGGAGGGCCTTAGGTACGCAGTATTTT. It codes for CGARSGRALGTQYF.

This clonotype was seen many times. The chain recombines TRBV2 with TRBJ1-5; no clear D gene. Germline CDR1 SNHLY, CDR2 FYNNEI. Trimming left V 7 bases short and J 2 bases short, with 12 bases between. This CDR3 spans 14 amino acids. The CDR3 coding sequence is TGTGCCAGCACTTTTGGGGAGGGCAATCAGCCCCAGCATTTT. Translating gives CASTFGEGNQPQHF.

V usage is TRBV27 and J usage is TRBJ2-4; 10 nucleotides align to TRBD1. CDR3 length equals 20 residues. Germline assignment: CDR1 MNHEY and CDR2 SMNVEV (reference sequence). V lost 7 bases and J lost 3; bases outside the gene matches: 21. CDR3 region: CASTPRVGQGLSGGKNIQYF. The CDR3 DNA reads TGTGCCAGCACTCCAAGGGTGGGACAGGGGCTGTCCGGGGGCAAAAACATTCAGTACTTC.

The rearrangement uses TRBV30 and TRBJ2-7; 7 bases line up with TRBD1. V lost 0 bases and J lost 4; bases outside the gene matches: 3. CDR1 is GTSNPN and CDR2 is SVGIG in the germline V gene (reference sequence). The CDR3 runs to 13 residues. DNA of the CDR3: TGTGCCTGGAGTGTAGGGGGCAAGTACGAGCAGTACTTC. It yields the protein CAWSVGGKYEQYF.

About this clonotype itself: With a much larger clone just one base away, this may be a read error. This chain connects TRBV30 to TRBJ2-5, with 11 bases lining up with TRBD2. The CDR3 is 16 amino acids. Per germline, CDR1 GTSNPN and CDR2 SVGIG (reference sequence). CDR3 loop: CAWSAGLAGLRETQHF. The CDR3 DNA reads TGTGCCTGGAGCGCTGGACTAGCGGGCCTTAGGGAGACCCAGCACTTC.

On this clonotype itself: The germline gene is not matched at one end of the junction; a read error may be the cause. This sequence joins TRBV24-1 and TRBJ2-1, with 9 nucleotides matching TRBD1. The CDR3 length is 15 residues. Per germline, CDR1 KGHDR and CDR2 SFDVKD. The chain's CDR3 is CATRDGTGMGNEQSF. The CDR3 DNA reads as TGTGCCACCAGGGACGGGACAGGGATGGGCAATGAGCAGTCCTTC.